What follows is one T cell receptor (beta chain) and its context. The target antigen is unknown. The data were obtained in a study of radiation and T cells in renal cell carcinoma. Study conclusions and caveats: In blood, top tumor clones expanded by 2 weeks, shrinking by 4.

TCRdb's copy holds only in-frame clones and misses some; the assay was immunoSEQ multiplex PCR. The repertoire holds about 160,000 clones, with 88% as singletons. There are 15 residues in the CDR3. Trimming removed 0 bases from V and 6 bases from J, with 9 bases in between. This sample's time point: baseline pretreatment blood. Treatment denoted: 15 Gy SBRT to primary tumor, nephrectomy 4 weeks later. After SBRT, blood was collected at 2 and 4 weeks, plus baseline. The patient's renal cell carcinoma had clear cell pathology. The material was blood, obtained from a patient whose treatment included radiotherapy and nephrectomy. The TCR was taken from a woman aged 70-85 years with renal cell carcinoma. This sequence joins TRBV23-1 and TRBJ2-6; the D is unclear. TRBV23-1 is reported as an ORF; its role is uncertain. The CDR3 DNA follows: TGCGCCAGCAGTCAATCGGTTACCCTGGCCAACGTCCTGACTTTC. Its translation: CASSQSVTLANVLTF.